Following are 26 T cell receptor beta chains from one sample sequenced in a study of CD8 T cells in ankylosing spondylitis. A single record per CDR3 protein comes from TCRdb applying MiXCR to the 5' RACE reads. The table records approximately 140,000 distinct CDR3 sequences, 44% of them present only once. Material for sequencing was synovial fluid, either unsorted or a sorted T cell fraction (not recorded which). The receptors stem from a male donor with ankylosing spondylitis.

This clonotype was counted a few times. V is TRBV12-3 or TRBV12-4 and J is TRBJ2-7, with 10 bases identical to TRBD1. The junction had 20 bases not matched to a gene; V was cut back by 6 bases and J by 0 bases. There are 20 residues in the CDR3. CDR3 sequence (DNA): TGTGCCAGCAGAGTAAACGGCAGAAGGGGGCGACAGGGGGCCTCCTACGAGCAGTACTTC. It encodes CASRVNGRRGRQGASYEQYF.

This clonotype was seen at least ten times. The V and J genes are TRBV29-1 and TRBJ1-1; D gene unclear. Trimming took off 7 bases at V and 5 bases at J, with 23 bases between the two ends. Per the germline V gene, CDR1 is SQVTM and CDR2 is ANQGSEA. The CDR3 contains 15 residues. The CDR3 is CSGDPLMNGRTEAFF. In DNA, the CDR3 is TGCAGCGGTGACCCCCTTATGAATGGCCGTACTGAAGCTTTCTTT.

This clonotype came up a few times. The genes are TRBV2 and TRBJ2-7; 7 positions match TRBD1. The CDR3 loop spans 17 amino acids. Trimming took 4 bases from V and 0 from J; bases not matched to a gene: 12. In germline, CDR1 is SNHLY, CDR2 FYNNEI. This CDR3 is CASSGALGDSLSYEQYF. CDR3 bases: TGTGCCAGCAGTGGGGCGTTGGGGGACAGCCTCTCCTACGAGCAGTACTTC. Filled out from reference TRBV2 and TRBJ2-7, the complete variable domain reads EPEVTQTPSHQVTQMGQEVILRCVPISNHLYFYWYRQILGQKVEFLVSFYNNEISEKSEIFDDQFSVERPDGSNFTLKIRSTKLEDSAMYFCASSGALGDSLSYEQYFGPGTRLTVT.

The chain couples TRBV12-3 or TRBV12-4 to TRBJ2-5, with D perhaps matching TRBD2 (5 bases). The CDR3 sequence is 11 residues long. Trimming stripped 5 bases from V and 4 bases from J, with 5 bases between. The CDR3 coding sequence is TGTGCCAGCAGTGCGGGAGAGACCCAGTACTTC. Encoded protein: CASSAGETQYF.

This clonotype was counted at least ten times. This chain links TRBV4-1 with TRBJ2-1, with D maybe TRBD2 (6 bases). V was shortened by 1 base and J by 7 bases, with 17 bases between the two germline ends. CDR1 MGHRA and CDR2 YSYEKL come from the germline V gene. CDR3 length: 16 amino acids. CDR3 nucleotides: TGCGCCAGCAGCCAAGGAGGAGGGGTGGTATGGAATGAGCAGTTCTTC. Protein: CASSQGGGVVWNEQFF.

This clonotype was observed a few times. This chain links TRBV28 with TRBJ2-7; no firm D call. The germline V and J ends were trimmed by 3 bases and 0 bases, with 12 bases remaining between them. CDR1 is MDHEN, CDR2 SYDVKM, per germline. This CDR3 comprises 15 residues. In nucleotides, the CDR3 is TGTGCCAGCAGTTTTAGGGCGTACCGCTCCTACGAGCAGTACTTC. This encodes CASSFRAYRSYEQYF.

The V call is TRBV4-2, the J call TRBJ2-3, with D perhaps TRBD2 (6 bases). CDR3 length: 16 residues. The germline V and J ends were trimmed by 0 bases and 6 bases, with 16 bases remaining between them. Germline V gene sequence: CDR1 LGHNA, CDR2 YNFKEQ. This chain's CDR3 is CASSQDYSGGGDTQYF. The CDR3 DNA reads as TGTGCCAGCAGCCAAGATTACAGCGGAGGAGGGGATACGCAGTATTTT.

Only a few counts were recorded for this clonotype. This chain joins TRBV28 and TRBJ1-1; D perhaps matches TRBD1 (6 bases). CDR1 is MDHEN and CDR2 is SYDVKM in the germline V gene. This CDR3 region has 18 residues. The V end was cut by 6 bases, the J end by 3 bases, with 26 bases between. CDR3 coding DNA: TGTGCCAGCAGGGGTTGGACAGTAACCCTGTGGTTGGACACTGAAGCTTTCTTT. It specifies CASRGWTVTLWLDTEAFF. Complete variable domain (other parts from reference TRBV28 and TRBJ1-1): DVKVTQSSRYLVKRTGEKVFLECVQDMDHENMFWYRQDPGLGLRLIYFSYDVKMKEKGDIPEGYSVSREKKERFSLILESASTNQTSMYLCASRGWTVTLWLDTEAFFGQGTRLTVV.

This sequence joins TRBV6-1 and TRBJ2-7, with D uncertain. The germline V and J ends were trimmed by 1 base and 1 base, with 11 bases remaining between them. Per germline, CDR1 MNHNS and CDR2 SASEGT. This CDR3 is built from 15 residues. CDR3 loop: CASSEGAGFSYEQYF. The CDR3 nucleotides are TGTGCCAGCAGTGAAGGCGCAGGCTTTTCCTACGAGCAGTACTTC.

The V gene is TRBV2, the J gene TRBJ2-1; D remains ambiguous. V shed 7 bases and J shed 3 bases, with 13 bases lying between them. Germline V gives CDR1 SNHLY, CDR2 FYNNEI. This CDR3 spans 14 amino acids. CDR3 bases: TGTGCCAGCACCGTTGTACAGAACTACAATGAGCAGTTCTTC. This sequence encodes CASTVVQNYNEQFF.

This CDR3 reads CASSYGRGGSYEQYF. The CDR3, as DNA: TGTGCCAGCAGTTACGGGCGGGGCGGATCCTACGAGCAGTACTTC. The rearrangement links TRBV6-5 to TRBJ2-7; perhaps TRBD2 as D (6 bases). Trimming removed 2 bases at V and 1 base at J, with 12 bases between. The CDR3 covers 15 residues. CDR1 and CDR2 (germline): MNHEY, SVGAGI.

In its sample, this clonotype was seen a few times. The V call is TRBV12-3 or TRBV12-4, the J call TRBJ2-1; D possibly uses TRBD1 or TRBD2 (6 bases each). The CDR3 contains 15 residues. V was pared by 5 bases and J by 2 bases, with 13 bases between. This CDR3 is CASSLWGDTYNEQFF. CDR3 bases: TGTGCCAGCAGTCTTTGGGGGGACACCTACAATGAGCAGTTCTTC.

This chain joins TRBV27 and TRBJ2-1, with a weak D call TRBD2 (6 bases). Germline V gene sequence: CDR1 MNHEY, CDR2 SMNVEV (reference sequence). The CDR3 is 14 residues long. V was trimmed by 5 bases and J by 7 bases, leaving 15 bases between them. Here the CDR3 reads CASSRAEGGNEQFF. CDR3 nucleotides: TGTGCCAGCAGTAGGGCGGAGGGCGGAAATGAGCAGTTCTTC.

The chain links TRBV27 to TRBJ2-5, with no clear D. Trimming left V 2 bases short and J 5 bases short, with 15 bases between. Germline V gives CDR1 MNHEY, CDR2 SMNVEV (reference sequence). This CDR3 comprises 15 residues. CDR3: CASSLIPSEAETQYF. The CDR3 DNA reads TGTGCCAGCAGTTTAATCCCTAGTGAAGCCGAGACCCAGTACTTC.

The chain has TRBV6-5 and TRBJ1-5, with 9 positions matching TRBD1. The CDR3 loop spans 14 amino acids. After removal of 2 bases from V and 5 bases from J, the junction contained 1 base not matched to a gene. Germline V gene lookup returns CDR1 MNHEY and CDR2 SVGAGI. Here the CDR3 reads CASSYGQGHQPQHF. CDR3 DNA sequence: TGTGCCAGCAGTTACGGACAGGGGCATCAGCCCCAGCATTTT.

This clonotype has a handful of counts. The chain recombines TRBV12-3 or TRBV12-4 with TRBJ1-2; D is possibly TRBD1 (5 bases). CDR3 length: 22 residues. Trimming cost V 1 base and J 7 bases, with 37 bases left between them. The CDR3 DNA sequence: TGTGCCAGCAGTTTAGTGTTTTGGAGCAGGGCTGAGCATGATAGGATTTCGGTTGGCTACACCTTC. Amino acid sequence: CASSLVFWSRAEHDRISVGYTF.

This clonotype showed up many times. The V gene is TRBV20-1, the J gene TRBJ1-1; tentative D call: TRBD1 (5 bases). This CDR3 has 12 residues. The V and J ends lost 6 bases and 1 base respectively, with 9 bases between them. CDR1 is DFQATT and CDR2 is SNEGSKA in the germline V gene (reference sequence). Written as DNA, the CDR3 is TGCAGTGCGCCACAGGAGAACACTGAAGCTTTCTTT. Translation: CSAPQENTEAFF.

The chain recombines TRBV5-1 with TRBJ1-1; tentatively, D is TRBD1 (6 bases). Between the trimmed V and J ends, which lost 4 bases and 10 bases, there was a span of 14 bases. The CDR3 covers 12 residues. Germline loops: CDR1 SGHRS, CDR2 YFSETQ. CDR3 nucleotides: TGCGCCAGCAGCCCGTGGAGGGGGGCAGCTTTCTTT. This encodes CASSPWRGAAFF.

This rearrangement joins TRBV10-3 to TRBJ1-1, with no clear D. V dropped 4 bases and J dropped 5 bases, with 5 bases sitting between them. Germline V gives CDR1 ENHRY, CDR2 SYGVKD. CDR3 length: 11 residues. This CDR3 reads CAISAGTEAFF. The CDR3 region has the DNA TGTGCCATCAGTGCGGGGACTGAAGCTTTCTTT.

The J gene is TRBJ1-5, the V gene TRBV12-3 or TRBV12-4; D not resolved. The CDR3 loop spans 15 amino acids. V lost 5 bases, J lost 1 base, and 12 bases lay in between. The CDR3 is CASSPTQTSNQPQHF. In DNA, the CDR3 is TGTGCCAGCAGTCCTACCCAAACGAGCAATCAGCCCCAGCATTTT.

This clonotype has more than one count but fewer than ten. The V and J genes are TRBV6-2 or TRBV6-3 and TRBJ2-3, with 11 bases matching TRBD2. The CDR3 sequence is 15 residues long. V lost 5 bases, J lost 2 bases, and 3 bases stayed unmatched. The germline V gene encodes CDR1 MNHEY and CDR2 SVGEGT. Here the CDR3 DNA reads TGTGCCAGCAGTAAGGGACTAGCGGCCACAGATACGCAGTATTTT. Translation: CASSKGLAATDTQYF.

This clonotype was counted only a few times. The V and J genes are TRBV6-1 and TRBJ2-7; TRBD2 aligns across 7 bases. With 3 bases clipped from V and 7 bases from J, the junction kept 12 bases outside the gene matches. The germline V gene has CDR1 MNHNS and CDR2 SASEGT. The length of the CDR3 is 15 residues. The CDR3 nucleotides read TGTGCCAGCAGTGAGTGGGAGGGCCTCATGAAAGAGCAGTACTTC. Translating it yields CASSEWEGLMKEQYF.

The V call is TRBV4-1, the J call TRBJ2-7; weak D call: TRBD2 (6 bases). The CDR3 has 17 amino acids. Germline CDR1 reads MGHRA; CDR2 reads YSYEKL. V was cut by 5 bases and J by 3 bases, with 23 bases left in between. The CDR3 DNA sequence: TGCGCCAGCAGCAAATACCTTCAGCGGGTGGACCGCTACGAGCAGTACTTC. It translates to CASSKYLQRVDRYEQYF.

The genes are TRBV5-1 and TRBJ1-2; D call uncertain. This CDR3 is 13 amino acids long. V lost 0 bases and J lost 8, with 11 bases in between. Germline V gene sequence: CDR1 SGHRS, CDR2 YFSETQ. CDR3 coding DNA: TGCGCCAGCAGCTTGGCCTCGTGGTGCGGCTACACCTTC. Amino acid sequence: CASSLASWCGYTF.

This chain connects TRBV12-3 or TRBV12-4 to TRBJ1-2, with a possible D match to TRBD1 (6 bases). The germline V and J ends were trimmed by 5 bases and 0 bases, with 13 bases remaining between them. The CDR3 length is 15 residues. DNA of the CDR3: TGTGCCAGCAGTACTAGACAGGACCCTAACTATGGCTACACCTTC. This sequence encodes CASSTRQDPNYGYTF.

The chain combines TRBV7-8 with TRBJ2-7; D is possibly TRBD1 or TRBD2 (5 bases each). CDR3 length: 17 residues. V was clipped by 3 bases and J by 2 bases, with 20 bases between them. Germline V lookup: CDR1 SGHVS, CDR2 FQNEAQ. The CDR3 region has the DNA TGTGCCAGCAGCTTTAATCGGGGACGGACGGCTCCCTACGAGCAGTACTTC. Encoded protein: CASSFNRGRTAPYEQYF.